This T cell receptor (beta chain) was identified in a study of Ad26.COV2.S vaccination and SARS-CoV-2 variants. V was shortened by 5 bases and J by 0 bases, with 7 bases between the two germline ends. This CDR3 spans 13 amino acids. Germline CDR1 and CDR2: SGHRS and YFSETQ. Measured with immunoSEQ multiplex PCR; TCRdb has only the in-frame clones, and not every one. Found here are some 340,000 clones, around 81% of them singletons; the top ten hold 2% to 2.5%. The treatment denotes: over 15 received Ad26.COV2.S at low or high dose, single or two shots; about five received placebo; per-sample allocation not given. Day 63 after the first vaccine or placebo injection was the time point for sampling.

The sample here was peripheral blood, taken in a trial of Ad26.COV2.S vaccine versus placebo. The receptor comes from a person aged 18-65 years who received the Ad26.COV2.S COVID-19 vaccine or a placebo. The chain has TRBV5-1 and TRBJ2-3, with D tentatively TRBD2 (6 bases). Here the CDR3 reads CASREGSTDTQYF. For the CDR3, the DNA is TGCGCCAGCAGGGAGGGGAGCACAGATACGCAGTATTTT. The variable domain in full, completed from reference TRBV5-1 and TRBJ2-3, reads KAGVTQTPRYLIKTRGQQVTLSCSPISGHRSVSWYQQTPGQGLQFLFEYFSETQRNKGNFPGRFSGRQFSNSRSEMNVSTLELGDSALYLCASREGSTDTQYFGPGTRLTVL.